Following are 22 T cell receptor beta chains from one sample sequenced in a study of neurological immune-mediated disorders. TCRdb reprocessed the 5' RACE reads with MiXCR, giving one entry per CDR3 protein. The sample shows nearly 60,000 distinct CDR3 sequences, 3% to 4% of them seen only once. The sequenced sample consisted of PBMCs. These receptors were collected from a woman aged 55-69 years with multiple sclerosis.

This clonotype came up many times. The V gene is TRBV5-1, the J gene TRBJ2-7; a possible D gene is TRBD2 (6 bases). This CDR3 has 14 amino acids. Per germline, CDR1 SGHRS and CDR2 YFSETQ. Trimming shortened V by 6 bases and J by 0 bases, and 13 bases separated the two germline ends. The CDR3: CASNPEGLSYEQYF. The CDR3, as DNA: TGCGCCAGCAACCCGGAGGGCCTCTCCTACGAGCAGTACTTC.

This clonotype was seen many times. The V and J genes are TRBV18 and TRBJ2-1; TRBD1 agrees at 8 bases. The germline V gene encodes CDR1 KGHSH and CDR2 LQKENI. With 3 bases clipped from V and 7 bases from J, the junction kept 8 bases outside the gene matches. The CDR3 has 15 residues. This CDR3 is CASSPISTGGNEQFF. For the CDR3, the DNA is TGTGCCAGCTCACCTATTTCAACAGGGGGGAATGAGCAGTTCTTC.

A few counts support this clonotype. It is likely a read error, because the conserved phenylalanine at the end of the CDR3 is missing. The chain employs TRBV12-3 or TRBV12-4 and TRBJ2-7; 8 bases are a match to TRBD1. The V and J ends lost 5 bases and 1 base, in that order; junction bases with no gene match: 7. This CDR3 region has 15 residues. CDR3 DNA: TGTGCCAGCAGTAACAGGGGGGTCCTATCCTACGAGCAGTACATC. This encodes CASSNRGVLSYEQYI.

V and J are TRBV20-1 and TRBJ2-7, with 9 bases identical to TRBD2. Per the germline V gene, CDR1 is DFQATT and CDR2 is SNEGSKA (reference sequence). V was pared by 5 bases and J by 8 bases, with 10 bases of the junction left unmatched. This CDR3 comprises 13 residues. In DNA form, the CDR3 reads TGCAGTGCTCCATCCGGGACTAGCCATAAGCAGTACTTC. It encodes CSAPSGTSHKQYF.

This clonotype was counted ten times or more. This chain's CDR3 is CSARQGSYNEQFF. The CDR3 coding sequence is TGCAGTGCTAGGCAGGGGTCATACAATGAGCAGTTCTTC. The chain recombines TRBV20-1 with TRBJ2-1; D is possibly TRBD1 (6 bases). Germline V gives CDR1 DFQATT, CDR2 SNEGSKA (reference sequence). Trimming stripped 3 bases from V and 4 bases from J, with 10 bases between. This CDR3 is 13 amino acids long.

At least ten counts were recorded for this clonotype. J is TRBJ2-1 and V is TRBV20-1; tentative D call: TRBD2 (7 bases). The CDR3 extends over 15 amino acids. In germline, CDR1 is DFQATT, CDR2 SNEGSKA (reference sequence). V was clipped by 5 bases and J by 4 bases, with 18 bases between them. In nucleotides, the CDR3 is TGCAGTGCTGGGGGGGGGCTAGCGGTGTACAATGAGCAGTTCTTC. Encoded protein: CSAGGGLAVYNEQFF.

This clonotype was found many times. This sequence joins TRBV9 and TRBJ2-2; the D gene is possibly TRBD2 (6 bases). The CDR3 totals 13 residues. V was cut by 2 bases and J by 4 bases, with 6 bases left in between. Germline V CDR1 and CDR2: SGDLS, YYNGEE. DNA for the CDR3: TGTGCCAGCAGCGTGGAGGGCACCGGGGAGCTGTTTTTT. Residues: CASSVEGTGELFF.

This clonotype appeared many times. The chain carries TRBV3-1 and TRBJ1-3; a possible D gene is TRBD1 (5 bases). In germline, CDR1 is LGHDT, CDR2 YNNKEL (reference sequence). The CDR3 is 14 residues long. V lost 4 bases, J lost 2 bases, and 9 bases lay in between. For the CDR3, the DNA is TGTGCCAGCAGCCTTGGGACCGCTGGAAACACCATATATTTT. This codes for CASSLGTAGNTIYF.

The rearrangement links TRBV12-3 or TRBV12-4 to TRBJ2-7; 9 bases are a match to TRBD1. There are 15 residues in the CDR3. Trimming took 2 bases from V and 6 from J; bases not matched to a gene: 8. The CDR3 reads CASSLRIQGAREQYF. CDR3 bases: TGTGCCAGCAGTTTAAGGATACAGGGGGCGCGCGAGCAGTACTTC.

This clonotype was seen ten or more times. V gene TRBV14 combines with J gene TRBJ2-7, with 10 bases matching TRBD2. Germline V CDR1 and CDR2: SGHDN, FVKESK. The CDR3 is made up of 18 amino acids. V was pared by 1 base and J by 1 base, with 10 bases of the junction left unmatched. The CDR3 DNA sequence: TGTGCCAGCAGCCAAGTCTACGGGAGCGGGGGGGCTTCCTACGAGCAGTACTTC. This sequence encodes CASSQVYGSGGASYEQYF.

This clonotype was detected many times. J is TRBJ2-5 and V is TRBV5-5; 7 bases are shared with TRBD2. Germline CDR1 SGHKS, CDR2 YYEKEE (reference sequence). This CDR3 comprises 17 residues. The J segment lost 2 bases and the V segment lost 5 bases, leaving 15 bases of the junction unmatched. The CDR3 nucleotides read TGTGCCAGCAGATTTGAGGTGGCTAGCGGACAACAAGAGACCCAGTACTTC. This codes for CASRFEVASGQQETQYF. Filled out from reference TRBV5-5 and TRBJ2-5, the complete variable domain reads DAGVTQSPTHLIKTRGQQVTLRCSPISGHKSVSWYQQVLGQGPQFIFQYYEKEERGRGNFPDRFSARQFPNYSSELNVNALLLGDSALYLCASRFEVASGQQETQYFGPGTRLLVL.

Many counts were recorded for this clonotype. The rearrangement uses TRBV5-1 and TRBJ2-3, with D uncertain. CDR1 and CDR2 (germline): SGHRS, YFSETQ. The V and J ends lost 1 base and 4 bases respectively, with 4 bases between them. This CDR3 is built from 12 residues. Written as DNA, the CDR3 is TGCGCCAGCAGCTTGACCTCAGATACGCAGTATTTT. It translates to CASSLTSDTQYF.

This clonotype has at least ten counts. V usage is TRBV7-2 and J usage is TRBJ2-3; the match to TRBD1 covers 7 bases. Looked up from germline, CDR1 is SGHTA and CDR2 is FQGNSA. This CDR3 has 13 amino acids. Unmatched junction bases numbered 5, after V lost 5 bases and J lost 6 bases. The CDR3, as DNA: TGTGCCAGCAGCCGACAGGGTGGTGATACGCAGTATTTT. Translated, it gives CASSRQGGDTQYF.

This clonotype was detected many times. V gene TRBV7-2 combines with J gene TRBJ1-2; a possible D gene is TRBD1 (6 bases). Germline V gives CDR1 SGHTA, CDR2 FQGNSA. The CDR3 runs 14 residues. V was trimmed by 11 bases and J by 1 base, leaving 17 bases between them. Here the CDR3 reads CAAGGGTHNYGYTF. CDR3 nucleotides: TGTGCCGCCGGAGGGGGGACACATAACTATGGCTACACCTTC. Filled out from reference TRBV7-2 and TRBJ1-2, the complete variable domain reads GAGVSQSPSNKVTEKGKDVELRCDPISGHTALYWYRQSLGQGLEFLIYFQGNSAPDKSGLPSDRFSAERTGGSVSTLTIQRTQQEDSAVYLCAAGGGTHNYGYTFGSGTRLTVV.

In this sample, this clonotype turned up many times. The chain links TRBV5-1 to TRBJ1-1; 10 bases are a match to TRBD1. This CDR3 spans 15 amino acids. J was trimmed by 0 bases and V by 5 bases; bases with no gene match: 4. Germline CDR1 reads SGHRS; CDR2 reads YFSETQ. The CDR3 sequence is CASSWTGGVNTEAFF. DNA for the CDR3: TGCGCCAGCAGTTGGACAGGGGGAGTGAACACTGAAGCTTTCTTT.

Many counts were recorded for this clonotype. The chain has TRBV5-1 and TRBJ2-7, with 7 bases that match TRBD1. The CDR3 spans 17 residues. The trim removed 2 bases at V and 2 bases at J, leaving 13 bases unmatched. Germline V gene lookup returns CDR1 SGHRS and CDR2 YFSETQ. CDR3 residues: CASSLDAPGTVTYEQYF. The CDR3, as DNA: TGCGCCAGCAGCTTAGATGCTCCCGGGACAGTTACCTACGAGCAGTACTTC.

In its sample, this clonotype was seen many times. V and J are TRBV28 and TRBJ2-2; 11 bases map to TRBD2. Germline CDR1 MDHEN, CDR2 SYDVKM. CDR3 length: 20 amino acids. With 3 bases clipped from V and 1 base from J, the junction kept 13 bases outside the gene matches. For the CDR3, the DNA is TGTGCCAGCAGTTTTCCGGGAGGGGTAGCGGGAGGGAAGAACACCGGGGAGCTGTTTTTT. Amino acid sequence: CASSFPGGVAGGKNTGELFF.

By share, this clonotype ranks as medium-sized (0.01 to 0.1%). This chain links TRBV20-1 with TRBJ2-7, with D maybe TRBD2 (5 bases). The CDR3 extends over 16 amino acids. The germline V gene encodes CDR1 DFQATT and CDR2 SNEGSKA (reference sequence). V shed 5 bases and J shed 2 bases, with 22 bases lying between them. CDR3 sequence reads: CSAFKPTPRVTYEQYF. In DNA form, the CDR3 reads TGCAGTGCTTTTAAACCAACTCCGAGGGTCACCTACGAGCAGTACTTC.

This clonotype was detected ten times or more. The rearrangement joins TRBV20-1 to TRBJ2-4, with D perhaps matching TRBD1 (6 bases). CDR1 is DFQATT and CDR2 is SNEGSKA in the germline V gene (reference sequence). The CDR3 consists of 13 residues. V lost 2 bases and J 8 bases, leaving 13 bases between the germline ends. The CDR3 protein is CSARPLRGDIQYF. The CDR3 coding sequence is TGCAGTGCTAGACCCCTCAGGGGCGACATTCAGTACTTC.

This clonotype was seen repeatedly, ten times or more. The CDR3 here is CATAPGAGGELFF. CDR3 bases: TGTGCCACAGCCCCGGGGGCTGGCGGGGAGCTGTTTTTT. J is TRBJ2-2 and V is TRBV19; D is tentatively TRBD1 or TRBD2 (6 bases each). There are 13 residues in the CDR3. The V gene's germline CDR1 is LNHDA and CDR2 SQIVND (reference sequence). The ends were cut back, 10 bases at V and 7 bases at J, with 16 bases in the middle.

This clonotype has at least ten counts. The chain is built from TRBV7-2 and TRBJ2-3; 11 nucleotides line up with TRBD2. The CDR3 extends over 16 amino acids. Germline V gene sequence: CDR1 SGHTA, CDR2 FQGNSA. J lost 6 bases, V lost 5 bases, and 10 bases had no gene match. For the CDR3, the DNA is TGTGCCAGCAGCCCGCAGACTAGCGGGGCAGGGGATACGCAGTATTTT. Translation gives CASSPQTSGAGDTQYF. Variable domain in full (rest from reference TRBV7-2 and TRBJ2-3): GAGVSQSPSNKVTEKGKDVELRCDPISGHTALYWYRQSLGQGLEFLIYFQGNSAPDKSGLPSDRFSAERTGGSVSTLTIQRTQQEDSAVYLCASSPQTSGAGDTQYFGPGTRLTVL.

This clonotype has a count of ten or more. The chain has TRBV20-1 and TRBJ2-1, with D possibly being TRBD2 (6 bases). Germline CDR1 DFQATT, CDR2 SNEGSKA (reference sequence). This CDR3 has 14 amino acids. Between the trimmed V and J ends, which lost 5 bases and 8 bases, there was a span of 19 bases. CDR3 in DNA: TGCAGTGCTCGGTTCCTACGGGAGCCGGATGAGCAGTTCTTC. Translation: CSARFLREPDEQFF.